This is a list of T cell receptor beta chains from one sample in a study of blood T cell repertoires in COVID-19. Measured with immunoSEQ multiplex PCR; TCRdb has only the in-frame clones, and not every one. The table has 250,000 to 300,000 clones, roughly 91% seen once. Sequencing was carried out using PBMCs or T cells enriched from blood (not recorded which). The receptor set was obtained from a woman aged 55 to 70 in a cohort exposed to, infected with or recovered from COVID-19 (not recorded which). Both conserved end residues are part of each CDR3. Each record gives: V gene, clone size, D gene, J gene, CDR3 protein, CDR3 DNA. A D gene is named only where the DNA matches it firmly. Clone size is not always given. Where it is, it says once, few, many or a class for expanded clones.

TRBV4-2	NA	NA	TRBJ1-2	CASSQDPTASNYGYTF	TGTGCCAGCAGCCAAGATCCGACAGCTTCTAACTATGGCTACACCTTC
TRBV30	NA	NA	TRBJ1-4	CAWSVKGREKLFF	TGTGCCTGGAGTGTTAAGGGGCGTGAAAAACTGTTTTTT
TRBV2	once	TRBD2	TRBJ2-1	CASNQRELAEQFF	TGTGCCAGCAACCAGCGGGAGTTGGCTGAGCAGTTCTTC
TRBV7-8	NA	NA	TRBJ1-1	CASSLFAGRGREAFF	TGTGCCAGCAGCTTATTCGCCGGTCGTGGTCGGGAAGCTTTCTTT
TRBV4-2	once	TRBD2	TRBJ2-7	CASSPWTSGSSYEQYF	TGTGCCAGCAGCCCCTGGACTAGCGGGAGCTCCTACGAGCAGTACTTC
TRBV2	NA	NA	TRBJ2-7	CASKSGQINYEQYF	TGTGCCAGCAAGAGCGGCCAGATCAACTACGAGCAGTACTTC
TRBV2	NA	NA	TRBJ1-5	CASSDRGPSNQPQHF	TGTGCCAGCAGTGACAGGGGCCCCAGCAATCAGCCCCAGCATTTT
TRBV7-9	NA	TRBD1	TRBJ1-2	CASSLTGTGGYGYTF	TGTGCCAGCAGCTTGACCGGGACAGGGGGCTATGGCTACACCTTC
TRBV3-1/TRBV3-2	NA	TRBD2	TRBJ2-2	CASSQVRGGNTGELFF	TGTGCCAGCAGCCAAGTTCGGGGGGGGAACACCGGGGAGCTGTTTTTT
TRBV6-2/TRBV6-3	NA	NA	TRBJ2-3	CASSPPTGPRKADTQYF	TGTGCCAGCAGCCCACCAACAGGCCCCCGAAAAGCAGATACGCAGTATTTT
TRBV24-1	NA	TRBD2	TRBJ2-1	CATSTPLGTSGSGNEQFF	TGTGCCACCAGTACACCCTTGGGGACTAGCGGGAGTGGGAATGAGCAGTTCTTC